Listed below are T cell receptor beta chains from one sample, sequenced in a study of shared clonotypes between healthy human individuals. Assay: immunoSEQ multiplex PCR; the TCRdb copy retains only in-frame clones and omits some. The sample consists of about 380,000 clones, 96% of them appearing once. Sample: memory CD8+ T cells sorted from blood. These TCRs come from a man aged 30-40 years in good health. The CDR3 runs from the conserved cysteine through the conserved F or W. D genes are given only for firm matches. Clone size is stated in some rows and not others, as once, few, many or a class when expanded.

J gene,clone size,V gene,D gene,CDR3 protein,CDR3 DNA
TRBJ2-3,NA,TRBV7-9,NA,CASSLYPSTDTQYF,TGTGCCAGCAGCTTATACCCGAGCACAGATACGCAGTATTTT
TRBJ2-7,NA,TRBV6-5,NA,CASSYLDGSYEQYF,TGTGCCAGCAGCTACTTGGACGGTTCCTACGAGCAGTACTTC
TRBJ2-7,once,TRBV29-1,NA,CSVATAYEQYF,TGCAGCGTTGCGACAGCCTACGAGCAGTACTTC
TRBJ2-3,NA,TRBV7-6,TRBD2,CASSPLLLAVTKRADTQYF,TGTGCCAGCAGCCCTTTGTTACTAGCGGTTACTAAGAGGGCAGATACGCAGTATTTT
TRBJ2-5,NA,TRBV7-2,TRBD1,CASSYDREETQYF,TGTGCCAGCAGCTACGACAGGGAGGAGACCCAGTACTTC
TRBJ2-1,NA,TRBV28,TRBD2,CASSLVPSSGSKDEQFF,TGTGCCAGCAGTTTAGTTCCCTCTAGCGGGAGTAAGGATGAGCAGTTCTTC
TRBJ2-7,NA,TRBV9,TRBD2,CASSVEVASGRPEQYF,TGTGCCAGCAGCGTAGAGGTGGCTAGCGGGAGGCCCGAGCAGTACTTC
TRBJ2-4,NA,TRBV6-1,NA,CASSELPGSKNIQYF,TGTGCCAGCAGTGAACTGCCAGGGTCCAAAAACATTCAGTACTTC
TRBJ1-1,NA,TRBV28,NA,CASSLSGTEAFF,TGTGCCAGCAGCCTTAGCGGCACTGAAGCTTTCTTT
TRBJ2-3,NA,TRBV4-2,TRBD2,CASSQNSGIGADTQYF,TGTGCCAGCAGCCAAAATAGCGGGATTGGCGCAGATACGCAGTATTTT
TRBJ2-6,NA,TRBV28,TRBD1,CASGQAASGANVLTF,TGTGCCAGTGGACAGGCCGCCTCTGGGGCCAACGTCCTGACTTTC
TRBJ2-7,NA,TRBV19,TRBD1,CASSIATGGYEQYF,TGTGCCAGTAGTATAGCGACAGGGGGCTACGAGCAGTACTTC